This T cell receptor beta chain stems from a study of cytomegalovirus exposure and HLA in healthy donors. The CDR3 contains 13 residues. J lost 5 bases, V lost 10 bases, and 8 bases had no gene match. The germline CDR1 and CDR2 sequences are MNHEY and SVGAGI. On this clone: Its antigen remains unknown.

PCR involved 60 Vbeta and 13 Jbeta primers. TCRdb's table, derived via immunoSEQ multiplex PCR, lists solely in-frame clones and lacks some. The sample carries some 120,000 clones, 75% to 85% recorded once. Study findings and constraints: High sensitivity and specificity were reportedly achieved when the classifier diagnosed cytomegalovirus status. No immune exposure information besides CMV serostatus was available.

This TCR was sampled from a man under 40 in good health and CMV-seronegative. This chain joins TRBV6-5 and TRBJ2-3, with TRBD2 matching 8 bases. The sequenced material came from PBMCs. The CDR3 reads CATKGLAGDTQYF. CDR3 sequence (DNA): TGTGCCACAAAAGGGCTAGCGGGAGATACGCAGTATTTT.